This section outlines one TCR beta chain sequence together with its context. Time point noted: peripheral blood 6 weeks after treatment start. Sequenced by immunoSEQ multiplex PCR; TCRdb stores in-frame clones only, minus some. The sample lists about 76,000 clones, approximately 89% occurring once. This record belongs to a study of PD-L1 blockade in urothelial cancer. The sequencing here drew on PBMCs, taken around atezolizumab (anti-PD-L1) treatment. This clonotype was obtained from an elderly woman with urothelial cancer.

DNA of the CDR3: TGTGCCAGCAGCCCGACAGGGGTCCGAGAGACCCAGTACTTC. Protein sequence: CASSPTGVRETQYF. The chain joins TRBV28 to TRBJ2-5; TRBD1 matches 8 bases. The CDR3 is 14 residues long. Looked up from germline, CDR1 is MDHEN and CDR2 is SYDVKM. The junction had 7 bases not matched to a gene; V was cut back by 6 bases and J by 4 bases.